Following are 28 T cell receptor beta chains from one sample sequenced in a study of blood T cell repertoires in COVID-19 (dated by TCRdb to between 2020 and 2021). Library prep was done by the immunoSEQ multiplex PCR assay. TCRdb holds this immuneACCESS table with in-frame rearrangements only. Some clones are missing; in checked studies, unresolved V genes explain under half, and the rest has no known cause. This sample is represented by roughly 150,000 clones; around four fifths of them were singletons. The ten largest account for about 8.6% of the sample. The sample taken for sequencing was PBMCs or T cells enriched from blood (not recorded which). Receptors originate from a woman aged 45-59 years who had recovered from COVID-19.

The V gene is TRBV2, the J gene TRBJ1-2; no clear D gene. The CDR3 is 13 amino acids. Per germline, CDR1 SNHLY and CDR2 FYNNEI. Between the trimmed V and J ends, which lost 6 bases and 6 bases, there was a span of 14 bases. The CDR3, as DNA: TGTGCCAGCAGCCCCTGGGAGGGCCATGGCTACACCTTC. Translation gives CASSPWEGHGYTF.

The chain combines TRBV7-8 with TRBJ1-2; 8 positions match TRBD1. Germline V lookup: CDR1 SGHVS, CDR2 FQNEAQ. CDR3 length: 15 residues. V lost 1 base and J lost 4; bases outside the gene matches: 5. The CDR3 nucleotides read TGTGCCAGCAGCTTAGGGACAGGGCCTAGCTATGGCTACACCTTC. As protein: CASSLGTGPSYGYTF.

The chain employs TRBV24-1 and TRBJ2-5; TRBD1 matches 8 bases. Germline values: CDR1 KGHDR, CDR2 SFDVKD. The V and J ends lost 3 bases and 5 bases, in that order; junction bases with no gene match: 7. CDR3 length: 15 residues. The CDR3 loop is CATSDTGQGGETQYF. DNA of the CDR3: TGTGCCACCAGTGATACTGGACAGGGCGGGGAGACCCAGTACTTC.

The CDR3 reads CASSLLHSSNTEAFF. The CDR3 region has the DNA TGTGCCAGCAGTTTACTCCACAGTTCGAACACTGAAGCTTTCTTT. The rearrangement links TRBV28 to TRBJ1-1; D gene ambiguous. CDR1 and CDR2 from the germline V gene are MDHEN and SYDVKM. V was trimmed by 2 bases and J by 1 base, leaving 11 bases between them. This CDR3 is built from 15 residues. The variable domain in full, with the rest retrieved from reference TRBV28 and TRBJ1-1, is DVKVTQSSRYLVKRTGEKVFLECVQDMDHENMFWYRQDPGLGLRLIYFSYDVKMKEKGDIPEGYSVSREKKERFSLILESASTNQTSMYLCASSLLHSSNTEAFFGQGTRLTVV.

The chain joins TRBV28 to TRBJ2-7; D is unclear. The CDR3 runs to 13 residues. V was shortened by 6 bases and J by 5 bases, with 14 bases between the two germline ends. CDR1 and CDR2 from the germline V gene are MDHEN and SYDVKM. CDR3 amino acids: CASRPTQSHEQYF. The CDR3 coding sequence is TGTGCCAGCAGGCCTACCCAATCCCACGAGCAGTACTTC.

This sequence joins TRBV7-9 and TRBJ1-6; a possible D gene is TRBD1 (5 bases). CDR3 size: 15 residues. V was trimmed by 5 bases and J by 9 bases, leaving 17 bases between them. Looked up from germline, CDR1 is SEHNR and CDR2 is FQNEAQ (reference sequence). CDR3 protein: CASSPPGGQGSPLHF. DNA of the CDR3: TGTGCCAGCAGCCCCCCGGGAGGGCAGGGTTCACCCCTCCACTTT.

The rearrangement joins TRBV6-2 or TRBV6-3 to TRBJ2-1; D ambiguous. This CDR3 is 12 amino acids long. CDR1 is MNHEY, CDR2 SVGEGT, per germline. Trimming cost V 2 bases and J 4 bases, with 3 bases left between them. The CDR3 region has the DNA TGTGCCAGCAGTTACCGTTACAATGAGCAGTTCTTC. As protein: CASSYRYNEQFF.

The chain employs TRBV19 and TRBJ1-2, with D unclear. The CDR3 totals 16 residues. The germline V and J ends were trimmed by 6 bases and 4 bases, with 21 bases remaining between them. CDR1 and CDR2 (germline): LNHDA, SQIVND (reference sequence). The CDR3 loop reads CASRREDSGPFYGYTF. The DNA of the CDR3 is TGTGCCAGTAGGAGGGAAGACTCGGGCCCCTTCTATGGCTACACCTTC.

The CDR3 nucleotides read TGTGCCAGCTGGGACTTGCTAAGCAATGAGCAGTTCTTC. It codes for CASWDLLSNEQFF. The chain has TRBV6-5 and TRBJ2-1, with a possible D match to TRBD2 (6 bases). The germline CDR1 and CDR2 sequences are MNHEY and SVGAGI. V was trimmed by 8 bases and J by 6 bases, leaving 14 bases between them. The CDR3 contains 13 residues.

The V call is TRBV6-5, the J call TRBJ1-2, with 8 bases lining up with TRBD1. With 2 bases clipped from V and 8 bases from J, the junction kept 7 bases outside the gene matches. Germline V lookup: CDR1 MNHEY, CDR2 SVGAGI. CDR3 length: 14 amino acids. This CDR3 reads CASSYGQGAQGYTF. CDR3 DNA: TGTGCCAGCAGTTACGGGCAGGGGGCGCAAGGCTACACCTTC.

V gene TRBV6-5 combines with J gene TRBJ2-7; a weak D match, TRBD1 (5 bases). The CDR3 extends over 14 amino acids. Germline lookup yields CDR1 MNHEY and CDR2 SVGAGI. V lost 2 bases and J 6 bases, leaving 14 bases between the germline ends. CDR3 in amino acids: CASSYEVGAAEQYF. In DNA form, the CDR3 reads TGTGCCAGCAGTTACGAAGTTGGGGCGGCCGAGCAGTACTTC.

The chain uses TRBV28 and TRBJ2-7; 8 bases align to TRBD1. V shed 6 bases, J shed 3 bases, and the junction held 19 bases outside the gene matches. This CDR3 is 18 amino acids long. Germline V CDR1 and CDR2: MDHEN, SYDVKM. The CDR3 sequence is CASSLRLGYRGNGYEQYF. The CDR3 DNA reads as TGTGCCAGCAGCCTAAGGCTGGGGTACAGGGGGAACGGCTACGAGCAGTACTTC.

The rearrangement joins TRBV19 to TRBJ1-1; D is undetermined. Trimming shortened V by 6 bases and J by 0 bases, and 8 bases separated the two germline ends. Germline values: CDR1 LNHDA, CDR2 SQIVND (reference sequence). This CDR3 is built from 13 residues. DNA for the CDR3: TGTGCCAGTAGGGAGAGGGTGAACACTGAAGCTTTCTTT. This translates into CASRERVNTEAFF. Using reference TRBV19 and TRBJ1-1 for the parts outside the CDR3, the full variable domain is DGGITQSPKYLFRKEGQNVTLSCEQNLNHDAMYWYRQDPGQGLRLIYYSQIVNDFQKGDIAEGYSVSREKKESFPLTVTSAQKNPTAFYLCASRERVNTEAFFGQGTRLTVV.

The chain carries TRBV13 and TRBJ1-3; possible D gene TRBD1, 5 bases. The CDR3 has 16 amino acids. Germline CDR1 and CDR2: PRHDT and FYEKMQ (reference sequence). The V gene lost 3 bases and the J gene lost 3 bases, with 15 bases spanning the gap. CDR3 amino acids: CASSFAAGKGGNTIYF. In DNA form, the CDR3 reads TGTGCCAGCAGCTTCGCGGCAGGGAAGGGTGGAAACACCATATATTTT.

CDR3 nucleotides: TGTGCCATTCGCGGACAGGGAACGAACACTGAAGCTTTCTTT. It codes for CAIRGQGTNTEAFF. J is TRBJ1-1 and V is TRBV10-3, with 8 nucleotides matching TRBD1. This CDR3 region has 14 residues. The ends lost 9 bases at V and 1 base at J; junction bases unmatched: 7. Germline CDR1 ENHRY, CDR2 SYGVKD.

The rearrangement uses TRBV7-2 and TRBJ2-5, with 7 bases that match TRBD1. The CDR3 sequence is 13 residues long. J was trimmed by 5 bases and V by 5 bases; bases with no gene match: 5. Germline-derived CDR1 and CDR2 are SGHTA and FQGNSA. The DNA for the CDR3 is TGTGCCAGCAGCGCGGACAGGCGGGAGACCCAGTACTTC. As protein: CASSADRRETQYF. The full variable domain, in which reference TRBV7-2 and TRBJ2-5 provide the parts outside the CDR3, is GAGVSQSPSNKVTEKGKDVELRCDPISGHTALYWYRQSLGQGLEFLIYFQGNSAPDKSGLPSDRFSAERTGGSVSTLTIQRTQQEDSAVYLCASSADRRETQYFGPGTRLLVL.

The V gene is TRBV28, the J gene TRBJ2-7, with D perhaps TRBD2 (5 bases). The ends were cut back, 11 bases at V and 3 bases at J, with 11 bases in the middle. The germline V gene encodes CDR1 MDHEN and CDR2 SYDVKM. The length of the CDR3 is 11 residues. This CDR3 is CAHRRGYEQYF. The CDR3 nucleotides read TGTGCCCACCGACGGGGCTACGAGCAGTACTTC.

The chain carries TRBV18 and TRBJ2-3, with D perhaps TRBD2 (6 bases). This CDR3 has 14 amino acids. V was cut by 6 bases and J by 0 bases, with 10 bases left in between. CDR1 and CDR2 from the germline V gene are KGHSH and LQKENI. CDR3 amino acids: CASSRTTSTDTQYF. In DNA, the CDR3 is TGTGCCAGCTCCCGGACTACTAGCACAGATACGCAGTATTTT. The full variable domain, rest sourced from reference TRBV18 and TRBJ2-3, is NAGVMQNPRHLVRRRGQEARLRCSPMKGHSHVYWYRQLPEEGLKFMVYLQKENIIDESGMPKERFSAEFPKEGPSILRIQQVVRGDSAAYFCASSRTTSTDTQYFGPGTRLTVL.

This clone was detected a few times. The same CDR3 also results from other DNA sequences found in this sample. The chain links TRBV11-2 to TRBJ2-1; 12 bases agree with TRBD2. Germline-derived CDR1 and CDR2 are SGHAT and FQNNGV. The CDR3 loop spans 16 amino acids. Germline trimming cut 1 base from V and 6 bases from J; bases unmatched to any gene: 4. CDR3 sequence (DNA): TGTGCCAGCAGCTTAGGACTAGCGGGAGAAGGCAATGAGCAGTTCTTC. Amino acid sequence: CASSLGLAGEGNEQFF.

The rearrangement uses TRBV6-5 and TRBJ2-1, with D maybe TRBD1 (6 bases). Germline V gives CDR1 MNHEY, CDR2 SVGAGI. The length of the CDR3 is 15 residues. V lost 2 bases and J lost 12, with 20 bases in between. CDR3 sequence (DNA): TGTGCCAGCAGTTACAAGGGGGTCGCGACCAATTGGCAGTTCTTC. It translates to CASSYKGVATNWQFF.

This chain links TRBV6-5 with TRBJ2-5; 7 bases match TRBD1. From germline, CDR1 is MNHEY and CDR2 SVGAGI. The V segment lost 8 bases and the J segment 3 bases; nucleotides outside the gene matches: 12. This CDR3 has 15 amino acids. The CDR3 loop reads CASGIDGTAKETQYF. The CDR3 DNA reads TGTGCCAGCGGGATTGACGGGACAGCTAAAGAGACCCAGTACTTC.

The rearrangement uses TRBV9 and TRBJ1-4; D possibly corresponds to TRBD1 (5 bases). The CDR3 is 13 amino acids. V was shortened by 3 bases and J by 8 bases, with 11 bases between the two germline ends. Germline V gene data show CDR1 as SGDLS and CDR2 as YYNGEE. Here the CDR3 DNA reads TGTGCCAGCAGCGCCGACAGAGGCGAAAAACTGTTTTTT. It translates to CASSADRGEKLFF.

In DNA form, the CDR3 reads TGCGCCAGCAGCTTGGGCTGGGCAGGGATACAAGAGACCCAGTACTTC. This sequence encodes CASSLGWAGIQETQYF. The rearrangement joins TRBV5-1 to TRBJ2-5; TRBD1 might be the D (5 bases). The V end was cut by 0 bases, the J end by 2 bases, with 14 bases between. This CDR3 region has 16 residues. CDR1 and CDR2 from the germline V gene are SGHRS and YFSETQ.

CDR3 region: CASSYYGGTSNQPQHF. In DNA, the CDR3 is TGTGCCAGCAGTTACTACGGGGGAACTAGCAATCAGCCCCAGCATTTT. The chain joins TRBV6-5 to TRBJ1-5; D may be TRBD1 (5 bases). Germline values: CDR1 MNHEY, CDR2 SVGAGI. The germline V and J ends were trimmed by 1 base and 0 bases, with 10 bases remaining between them. The CDR3 sequence is 16 residues long.

The chain carries TRBV7-2 and TRBJ2-7, with D possibly TRBD2 on 7 matching bases. V lost 5 bases and J lost 2, with 16 bases in between. The CDR3 is 15 amino acids. The germline gives CDR1 SGHTA, CDR2 FQGNSA. The CDR3 is CASSIERGGPYEQYF. The CDR3 DNA reads TGTGCCAGCAGCATTGAAAGGGGGGGCCCCTACGAGCAGTACTTC.

The rearrangement uses TRBV4-3 and TRBJ2-7; maybe TRBD2 (6 bases). In germline, CDR1 is LGHNA, CDR2 YSLEER. The CDR3 is made up of 13 amino acids. V lost 1 base, J lost 7 bases, and 11 bases lay in between. CDR3 DNA sequence: TGCGCCAGCAGCCAAGCCCGGGCGGGGGAGCAGTACTTC. Translation gives CASSQARAGEQYF.

The CDR3 nucleotides read TGTGCCAGCAGTCGGACTGGGACAGGGGGTATAGAGCAGTACTTC. It codes for CASSRTGTGGIEQYF. V and J are TRBV6-5 and TRBJ2-7, with 11 bases lining up with TRBD1. V shed 5 bases, J shed 7 bases, and the junction held 10 bases outside the gene matches. Germline V gene sequence: CDR1 MNHEY, CDR2 SVGAGI. The CDR3 contains 15 residues.

The chain uses TRBV19 and TRBJ1-1; 10 bases line up with TRBD1. The CDR3 totals 13 residues. V lost 7 bases and J lost 5; bases outside the gene matches: 4. Germline CDR1 reads LNHDA; CDR2 reads SQIVND (reference sequence). The CDR3 bases are TGTGCCAGTACCCGGGACAGGGGAACTGAAGCTTTCTTT. This translates into CASTRDRGTEAFF.